What follows is one T cell receptor beta chain and its context. This specimen comes from a study of CD8 T cells in ankylosing spondylitis. TCRdb independently ran MiXCR on the 5' RACE reads; one entry per CDR3 protein. The sample lists 250,000 to 300,000 distinct CDR3 sequences; about 18% were seen once. The receptor was derived from a male donor with ankylosing spondylitis or in good health (not recorded which). Sequencing was done on a sample of blood, either unsorted or a sorted T cell fraction (not recorded which).

DNA of the CDR3: TGCGCCAGCAGCCCCGAGAGGGGGATTTCCTCCTACAATGAGCAGTTCTTC. Amino acid sequence: CASSPERGISSYNEQFF. V is TRBV4-1 and J is TRBJ2-1; D is possibly TRBD1 (6 bases). Germline V gene data show CDR1 as MGHRA and CDR2 as YSYEKL. Trimming left V 4 bases short and J 0 bases short, with 16 bases between. This CDR3 comprises 17 residues.